This T cell receptor (beta chain) appears in the sequencing data of a study of T cells after somatic rescue of genetic block. From germline, CDR1 is MDHEN and CDR2 SYDVKM. The trim removed 6 bases at V and 4 bases at J, leaving 9 bases unmatched. This CDR3 has 14 amino acids. Generated by immunoSEQ multiplex PCR, the TCRdb table keeps only in-frame clones and is missing some. This table holds 55,000 to 70,000 clones, around 93% found once. The chain recombines TRBV28 with TRBJ2-7; TRBD1 agrees at 7 bases. The receptor was isolated from a man in his forties. The sequencing sample was made of peripheral blood mononuclear cells (PBMCs). The CDR3, as DNA: TGTGCCAGCAGCAGGGACATCAGGGGGTACGAGCAGTACTTC. Protein sequence: CASSRDIRGYEQYF.